Described below is a single TCR beta chain sequence and its context. Germline V gene lookup returns CDR1 LGHDT and CDR2 YNNKEL (reference sequence). The CDR3 totals 20 residues. V lost 0 bases and J lost 0; bases outside the gene matches: 15. Per the study methods: Estimation of nucleated cell counts was performed using reference gene primer amplification. This table comes from immunoSEQ multiplex PCR, and its TCRdb copy is limited to in-frame clones, with some not included. V, J and clone size derive from that table, while D and trimming were established from the DNA sequence. The repertoire includes about 58,000 clones, around 81% of them detected once, and nearly 5% sits in the top ten. The data were taken from a study of blood T cell repertoires in COVID-19. Study background: Spain, Italy and the United States supplied samples that represented acute and convalescent COVID-19. T cells, B-cell-depleted T cells, or PBMCs provided the cDNA or gDNA that served as material.

The chain is built from TRBV3-1 (or the pseudogene TRBV3-2) and TRBJ2-7; 9 bases are shared with TRBD2. This TCR derives from a human donor in a cohort sampled during active COVID-19. The sequencing sample was made of peripheral blood. The CDR3 DNA reads TGTGCCAGCAGCCAAGATGACCCGGGGGCGGGAGGGAGGAGCTCCTACGAGCAGTACTTC. Translated, it gives CASSQDDPGAGGRSSYEQYF.